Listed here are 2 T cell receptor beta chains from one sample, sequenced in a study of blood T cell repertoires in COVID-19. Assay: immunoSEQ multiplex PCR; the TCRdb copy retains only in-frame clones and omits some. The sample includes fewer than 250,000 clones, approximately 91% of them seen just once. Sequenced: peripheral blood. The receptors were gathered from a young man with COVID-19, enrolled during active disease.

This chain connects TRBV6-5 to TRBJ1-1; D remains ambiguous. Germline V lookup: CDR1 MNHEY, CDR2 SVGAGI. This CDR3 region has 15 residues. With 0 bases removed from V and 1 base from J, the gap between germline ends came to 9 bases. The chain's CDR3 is CASSYSFRGNTEAFF. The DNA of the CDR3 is TGTGCCAGCAGTTACTCGTTCCGGGGGAACACTGAAGCTTTCTTT.

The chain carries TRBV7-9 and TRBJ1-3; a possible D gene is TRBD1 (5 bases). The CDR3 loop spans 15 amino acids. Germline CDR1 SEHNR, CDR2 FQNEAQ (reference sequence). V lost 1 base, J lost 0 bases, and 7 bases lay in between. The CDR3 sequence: CASSLVRGSGNTIYF. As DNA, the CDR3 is TGTGCCAGCAGCTTAGTTAGGGGCTCTGGAAACACCATATATTTT.